A selection of T cell receptor beta chains follows, all from one sample in a study of early T cells in non-severe SARS-CoV-2 infection. TCRdb processed the 5' RACE reads anew with MiXCR; each CDR3 protein has one entry. The sample includes around 61,000 distinct CDR3 sequences, approximately 15% seen only once; the top ten take approximately 4%. The source was whole blood, collected at baseline. These receptors all stem from an adult who was a healthcare worker with PCR-confirmed SARS-CoV-2 infection or an uninfected control (not recorded which). Each CDR3 is given with its conserved first and last residue. Each record gives: D gene, CDR3 length, J gene, clone size, V gene, CDR3 DNA, CDR3 protein. The D gene is left open where the match is weak. Clone size is shown for a subset of rows, as once, few, many or a class of expanded clone.

d_call: -; cdr3_length: 16; j_call: TRBJ2-3; clone_size: -; v_call: TRBV5-1; cdr3_nt: TGCGCCAGCAGCTTGGCCGGCGGGACCGCCGGAGATACGCAGTATTTT; cdr3_aa: CASSLAGGTAGDTQYF
d_call: TRBD1; cdr3_length: 11; j_call: TRBJ2-1; clone_size: few; v_call: TRBV28; cdr3_nt: TGTGCCAGCAGTTCTGTGACAGGGGGCTTCTTC; cdr3_aa: CASSSVTGGFF
d_call: -; cdr3_length: 14; j_call: TRBJ1-4; clone_size: many; v_call: TRBV5-1; cdr3_nt: TGCGCCAGCAGCTTCACAGGGTCTAGTGAAAAACTGTTTTTT; cdr3_aa: CASSFTGSSEKLFF
d_call: -; cdr3_length: 18; j_call: TRBJ1-3; clone_size: -; v_call: TRBV5-6; cdr3_nt: TGTGCCAGCAGCTCCAGGACCGAGTCTTCTTTCTCTGGAAACACCATATATTTT; cdr3_aa: CASSSRTESSFSGNTIYF
d_call: TRBD2; cdr3_length: 16; j_call: TRBJ2-3; clone_size: many; v_call: TRBV10-3; cdr3_nt: TGTGCCATCAGAACGACTAGCGGGGACCGCACAGATACGCAGTATTTT; cdr3_aa: CAIRTTSGDRTDTQYF
d_call: TRBD2; cdr3_length: 16; j_call: TRBJ2-7; clone_size: few; v_call: TRBV6-2/TRBV6-3; cdr3_nt: TGTGCCAGCAGTTTCGGAGCGGGAGGGTACTACGGAGAGCAGTACTTC; cdr3_aa: CASSFGAGGYYGEQYF
d_call: -; cdr3_length: 15; j_call: TRBJ2-7; clone_size: medium-sized; v_call: TRBV9; cdr3_nt: TGTGCCAGCAGCGTAGACCCACAGGGAAACTACGAGCAGTACTTC; cdr3_aa: CASSVDPQGNYEQYF
d_call: -; cdr3_length: 14; j_call: TRBJ2-5; clone_size: -; v_call: TRBV9; cdr3_nt: TGTGCCAGCAGCCCCAGGACGGACAAAGAGACCCAGTACTTC; cdr3_aa: CASSPRTDKETQYF
d_call: -; cdr3_length: 16; j_call: TRBJ2-3; clone_size: -; v_call: TRBV27; cdr3_nt: TGTGCCAGCAGTTTAGATGTCGGCGGGAGCACAGATACGCAGTATTTT; cdr3_aa: CASSLDVGGSTDTQYF
d_call: TRBD2; cdr3_length: 16; j_call: TRBJ2-7; clone_size: -; v_call: TRBV10-1; cdr3_nt: TGCGCCAGCAGTGAGTCGCGGCTAGCGGGGACCTACGAGCAGTACTTC; cdr3_aa: CASSESRLAGTYEQYF
d_call: TRBD1; cdr3_length: 16; j_call: TRBJ2-2; clone_size: -; v_call: TRBV7-3; cdr3_nt: TGTGCCAGCAGCTCGCTGGGGACAGCGAACACCGGGGAGCTGTTTTTT; cdr3_aa: CASSSLGTANTGELFF
d_call: -; cdr3_length: 13; j_call: TRBJ2-5; clone_size: -; v_call: TRBV28; cdr3_nt: TGTGCCAGCAGTCAGGGTGGGCTGGAGACCCAGTACTTC; cdr3_aa: CASSQGGLETQYF